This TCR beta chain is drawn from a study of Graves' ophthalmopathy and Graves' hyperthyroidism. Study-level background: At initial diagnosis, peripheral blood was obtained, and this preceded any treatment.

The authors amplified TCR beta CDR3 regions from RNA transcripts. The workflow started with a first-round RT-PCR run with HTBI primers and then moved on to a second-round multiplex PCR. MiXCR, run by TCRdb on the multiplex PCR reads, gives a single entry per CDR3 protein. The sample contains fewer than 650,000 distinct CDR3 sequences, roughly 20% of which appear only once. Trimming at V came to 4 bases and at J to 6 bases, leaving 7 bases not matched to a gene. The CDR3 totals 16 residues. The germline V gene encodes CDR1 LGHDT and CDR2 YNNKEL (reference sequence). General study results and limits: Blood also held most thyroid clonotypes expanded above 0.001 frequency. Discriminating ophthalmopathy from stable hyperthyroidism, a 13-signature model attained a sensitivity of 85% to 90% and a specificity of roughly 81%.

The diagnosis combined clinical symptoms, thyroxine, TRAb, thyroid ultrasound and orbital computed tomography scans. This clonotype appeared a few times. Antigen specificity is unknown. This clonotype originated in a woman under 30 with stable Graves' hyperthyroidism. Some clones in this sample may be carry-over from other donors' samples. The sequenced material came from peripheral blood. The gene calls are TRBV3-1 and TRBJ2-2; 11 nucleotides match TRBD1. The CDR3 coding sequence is TGTGCCAGCAGCCCCGTTCCGGGACAGGGGGCCGGGGAGCTGTTTTTT. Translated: CASSPVPGQGAGELFF.